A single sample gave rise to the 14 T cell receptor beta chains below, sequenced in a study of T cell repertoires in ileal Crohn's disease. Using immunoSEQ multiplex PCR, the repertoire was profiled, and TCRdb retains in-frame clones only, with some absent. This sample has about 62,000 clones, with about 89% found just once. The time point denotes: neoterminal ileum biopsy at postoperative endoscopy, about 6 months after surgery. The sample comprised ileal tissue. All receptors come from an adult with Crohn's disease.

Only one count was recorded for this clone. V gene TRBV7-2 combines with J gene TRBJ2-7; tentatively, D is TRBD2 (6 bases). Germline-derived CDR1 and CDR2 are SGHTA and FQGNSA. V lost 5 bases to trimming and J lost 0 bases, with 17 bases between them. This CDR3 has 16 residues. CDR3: CASSPVGGKSSYEQYF. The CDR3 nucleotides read TGTGCCAGCAGCCCGGTGGGCGGGAAGAGCTCCTACGAGCAGTACTTC.

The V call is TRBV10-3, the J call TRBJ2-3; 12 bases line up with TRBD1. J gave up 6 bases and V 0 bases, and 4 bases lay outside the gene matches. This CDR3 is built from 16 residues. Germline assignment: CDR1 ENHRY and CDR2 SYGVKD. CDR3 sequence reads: CAISESGTGGRDTQYF. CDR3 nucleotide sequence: TGTGCCATCAGTGAGTCCGGGACAGGGGGCCGGGATACGCAGTATTTT.

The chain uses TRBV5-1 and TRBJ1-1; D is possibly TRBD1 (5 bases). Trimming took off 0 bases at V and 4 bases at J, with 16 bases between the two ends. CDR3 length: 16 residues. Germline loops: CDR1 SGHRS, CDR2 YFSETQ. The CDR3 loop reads CASSLVREIGSTEAFF. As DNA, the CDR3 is TGCGCCAGCAGCTTGGTCAGGGAGATCGGGAGCACTGAAGCTTTCTTT.

The CDR3: CASSSKGQAYGYTF. The CDR3 bases are TGTGCCAGCAGCTCGAAGGGACAGGCATATGGCTACACCTTC. The chain employs TRBV5-4 and TRBJ1-2; TRBD1 matches at 8 bases. The CDR3 contains 14 residues. Trimming cost V 3 bases and J 5 bases; bases outside gene matches: 6. The germline V gene encodes CDR1 SGHNT and CDR2 YYREEE (reference sequence).

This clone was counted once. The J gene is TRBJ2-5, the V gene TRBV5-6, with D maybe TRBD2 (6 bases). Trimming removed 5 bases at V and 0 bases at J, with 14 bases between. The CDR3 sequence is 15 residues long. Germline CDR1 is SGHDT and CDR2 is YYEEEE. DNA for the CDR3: TGTGCCAGCAGACGCGTCGGGGGAAACCAAGAGACCCAGTACTTC. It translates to CASRRVGGNQETQYF.

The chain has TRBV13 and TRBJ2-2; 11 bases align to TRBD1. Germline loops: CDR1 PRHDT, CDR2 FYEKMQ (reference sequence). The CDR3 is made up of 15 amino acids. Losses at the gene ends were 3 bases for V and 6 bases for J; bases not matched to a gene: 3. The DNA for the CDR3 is TGTGCCAGCAGCTTTCCGGGACAGGGGGCCGGGGAGCTGTTTTTT. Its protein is CASSFPGQGAGELFF. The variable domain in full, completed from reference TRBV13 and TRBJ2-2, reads AAGVIQSPRHLIKEKRETATLKCYPIPRHDTVYWYQQGPGQDPQFLISFYEKMQSDKGSIPDRFSAQQFSDYHSELNMSSLELGDSALYFCASSFPGQGAGELFFGEGSRLTVL.

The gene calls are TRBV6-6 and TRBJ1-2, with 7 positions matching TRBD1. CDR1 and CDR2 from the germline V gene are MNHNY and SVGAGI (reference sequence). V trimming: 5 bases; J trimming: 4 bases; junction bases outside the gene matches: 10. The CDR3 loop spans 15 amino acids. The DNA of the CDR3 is TGTGCCAGCAGTACAGGACAGGCTTTACTCTATGGCTACACCTTC. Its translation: CASSTGQALLYGYTF.

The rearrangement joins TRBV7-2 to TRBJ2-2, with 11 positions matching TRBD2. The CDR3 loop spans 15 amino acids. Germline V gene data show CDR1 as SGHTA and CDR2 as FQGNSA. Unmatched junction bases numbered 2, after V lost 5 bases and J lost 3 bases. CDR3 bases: TGTGCCAGCAGCCAGACTAGCGGGGACACCGGGGAGCTGTTTTTT. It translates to CASSQTSGDTGELFF.

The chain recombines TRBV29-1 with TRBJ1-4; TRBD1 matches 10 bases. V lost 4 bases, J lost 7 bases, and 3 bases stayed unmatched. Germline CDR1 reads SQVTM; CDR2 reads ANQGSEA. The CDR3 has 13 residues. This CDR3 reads CSVVRDRGEKLFF. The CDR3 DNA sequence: TGCAGCGTTGTGAGGGACAGGGGTGAAAAACTGTTTTTT.

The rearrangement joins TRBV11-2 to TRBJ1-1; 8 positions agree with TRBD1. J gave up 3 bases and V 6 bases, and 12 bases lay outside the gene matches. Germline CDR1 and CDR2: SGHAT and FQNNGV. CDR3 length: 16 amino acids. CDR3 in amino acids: CASSWGRGLLDTEAFF. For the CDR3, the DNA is TGTGCCAGCAGTTGGGGCAGGGGGCTTTTAGACACTGAAGCTTTCTTT.

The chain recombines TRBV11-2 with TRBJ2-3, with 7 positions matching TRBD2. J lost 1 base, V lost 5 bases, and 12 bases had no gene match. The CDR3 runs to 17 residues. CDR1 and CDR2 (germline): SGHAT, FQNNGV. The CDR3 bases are TGTGCCAGCAGCGCTCGGACTACTAGCGCCGGCACAGATACGCAGTATTTT. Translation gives CASSARTTSAGTDTQYF.

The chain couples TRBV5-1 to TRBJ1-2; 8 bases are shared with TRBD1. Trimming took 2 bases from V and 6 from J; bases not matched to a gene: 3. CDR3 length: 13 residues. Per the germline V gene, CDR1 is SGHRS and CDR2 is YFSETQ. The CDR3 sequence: CASSLATGDGYTF. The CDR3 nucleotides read TGCGCCAGCAGCTTAGCGACAGGGGATGGCTACACCTTC.

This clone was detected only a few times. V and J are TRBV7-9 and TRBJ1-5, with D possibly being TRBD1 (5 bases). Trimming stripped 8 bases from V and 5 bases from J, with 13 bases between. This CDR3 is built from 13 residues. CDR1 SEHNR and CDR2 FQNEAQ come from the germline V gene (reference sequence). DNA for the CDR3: TGTGCCAGCGCTTGGGGGGAATATCAGCCCCAGCATTTT. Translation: CASAWGEYQPQHF.

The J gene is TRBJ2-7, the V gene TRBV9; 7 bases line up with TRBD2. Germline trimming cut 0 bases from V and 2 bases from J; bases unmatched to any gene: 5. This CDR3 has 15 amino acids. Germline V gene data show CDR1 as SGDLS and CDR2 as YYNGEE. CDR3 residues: CASSVAASGAYEQYF. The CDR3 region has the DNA TGTGCCAGCAGCGTAGCGGCTAGCGGAGCCTACGAGCAGTACTTC.